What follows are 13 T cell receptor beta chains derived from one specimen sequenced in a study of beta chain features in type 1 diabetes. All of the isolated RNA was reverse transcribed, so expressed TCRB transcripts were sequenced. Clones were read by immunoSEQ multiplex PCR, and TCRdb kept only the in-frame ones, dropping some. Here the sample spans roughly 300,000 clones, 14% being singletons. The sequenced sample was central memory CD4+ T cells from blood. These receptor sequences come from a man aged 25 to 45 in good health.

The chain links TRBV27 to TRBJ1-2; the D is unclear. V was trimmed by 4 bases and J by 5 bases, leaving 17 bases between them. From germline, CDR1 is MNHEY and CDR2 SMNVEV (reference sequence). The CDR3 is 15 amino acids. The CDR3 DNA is TGTGCCAGCAGTTCCGCTCTACTCAGAGCTTATGGCTACACCTTC. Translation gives CASSSALLRAYGYTF.

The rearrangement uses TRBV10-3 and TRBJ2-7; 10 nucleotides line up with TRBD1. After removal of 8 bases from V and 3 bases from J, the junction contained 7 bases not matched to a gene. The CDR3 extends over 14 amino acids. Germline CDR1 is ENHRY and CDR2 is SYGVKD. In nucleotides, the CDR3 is TGTGCCATCGGGTCGACAGGGGGCGGCTACGAGCAGTACTTC. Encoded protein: CAIGSTGGGYEQYF.

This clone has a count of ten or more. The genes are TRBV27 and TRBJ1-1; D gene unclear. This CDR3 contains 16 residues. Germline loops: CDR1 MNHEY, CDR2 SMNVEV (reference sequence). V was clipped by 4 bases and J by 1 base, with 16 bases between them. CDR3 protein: CASSSPPRGKNTEAFF. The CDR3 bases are TGTGCCAGCAGTTCCCCCCCTCGAGGGAAGAACACTGAAGCTTTCTTT.

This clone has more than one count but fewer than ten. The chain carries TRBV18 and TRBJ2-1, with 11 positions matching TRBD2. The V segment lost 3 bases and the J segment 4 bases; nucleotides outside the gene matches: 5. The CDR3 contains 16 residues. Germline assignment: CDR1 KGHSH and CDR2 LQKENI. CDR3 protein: CASSPATSGVYNEQFF. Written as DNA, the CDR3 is TGTGCCAGCTCACCCGCGACTAGCGGGGTGTACAATGAGCAGTTCTTC. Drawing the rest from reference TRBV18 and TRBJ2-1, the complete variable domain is NAGVMQNPRHLVRRRGQEARLRCSPMKGHSHVYWYRQLPEEGLKFMVYLQKENIIDESGMPKERFSAEFPKEGPSILRIQQVVRGDSAAYFCASSPATSGVYNEQFFGPGTRLTVL.

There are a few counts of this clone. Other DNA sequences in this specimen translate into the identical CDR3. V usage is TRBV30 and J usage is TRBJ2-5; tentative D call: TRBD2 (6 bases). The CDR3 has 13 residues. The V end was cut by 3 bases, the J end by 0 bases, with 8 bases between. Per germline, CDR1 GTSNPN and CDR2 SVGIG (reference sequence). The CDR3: CAWSGGYQETQYF. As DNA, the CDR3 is TGTGCCTGGAGCGGAGGGTACCAAGAGACCCAGTACTTC.

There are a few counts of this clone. The CDR3 bases are TGCGCCAGCAGCCAAGACCGACAGTTTAGCACAGATACGCAGTATTTT. Amino acids: CASSQDRQFSTDTQYF. The chain recombines TRBV4-3 with TRBJ2-3, with D possibly matching TRBD1 (5 bases). The V and J ends lost 0 bases and 0 bases respectively, with 10 bases between them. The CDR3 contains 16 residues. CDR1 and CDR2 (germline): LGHNA, YSLEER.

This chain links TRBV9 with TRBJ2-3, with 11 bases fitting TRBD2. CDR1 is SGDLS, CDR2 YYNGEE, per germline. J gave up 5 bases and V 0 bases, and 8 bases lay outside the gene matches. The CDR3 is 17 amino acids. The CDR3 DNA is TGTGCCAGCAGCGTAGATTATAGCGGGGGGGCCCAAGATACGCAGTATTTT. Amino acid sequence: CASSVDYSGGAQDTQYF.

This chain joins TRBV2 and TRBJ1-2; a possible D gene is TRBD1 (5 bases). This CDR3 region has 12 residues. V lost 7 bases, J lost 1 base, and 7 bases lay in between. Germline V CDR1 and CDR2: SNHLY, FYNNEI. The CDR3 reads CASTGDNYGYTF. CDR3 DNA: TGTGCCAGCACGGGGGATAACTATGGCTACACCTTC.

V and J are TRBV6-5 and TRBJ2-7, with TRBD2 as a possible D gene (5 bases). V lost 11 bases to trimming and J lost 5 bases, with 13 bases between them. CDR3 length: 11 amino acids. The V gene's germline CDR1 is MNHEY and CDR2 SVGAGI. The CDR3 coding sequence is TGTGCCGTCCGCGGGTTGCACGAGCAGTACTTC. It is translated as CAVRGLHEQYF.

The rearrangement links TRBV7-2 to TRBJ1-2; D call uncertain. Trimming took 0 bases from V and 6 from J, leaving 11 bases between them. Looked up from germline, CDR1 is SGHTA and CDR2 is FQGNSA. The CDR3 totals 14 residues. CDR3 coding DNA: TGTGCCAGCAGCTTAGCATTGGTGGGGAATGGCTACACCTTC. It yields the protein CASSLALVGNGYTF.

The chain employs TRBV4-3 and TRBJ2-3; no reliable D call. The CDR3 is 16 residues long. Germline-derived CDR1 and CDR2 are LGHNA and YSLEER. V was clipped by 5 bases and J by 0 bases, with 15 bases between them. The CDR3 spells CASSSSPSTSTDTQYF. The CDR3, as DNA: TGCGCCAGCAGCTCGTCCCCATCCACTAGCACAGATACGCAGTATTTT.

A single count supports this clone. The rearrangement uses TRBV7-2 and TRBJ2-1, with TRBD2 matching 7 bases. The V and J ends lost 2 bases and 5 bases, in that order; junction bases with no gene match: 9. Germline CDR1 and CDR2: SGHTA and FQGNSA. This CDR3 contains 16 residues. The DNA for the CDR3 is TGTGCCAGCAGCTTAAGACGGGCGGGGGAAAACAATGAGCAGTTCTTC. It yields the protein CASSLRRAGENNEQFF. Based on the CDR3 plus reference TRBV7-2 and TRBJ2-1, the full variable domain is GAGVSQSPSNKVTEKGKDVELRCDPISGHTALYWYRQSLGQGLEFLIYFQGNSAPDKSGLPSDRFSAERTGGSVSTLTIQRTQQEDSAVYLCASSLRRAGENNEQFFGPGTRLTVL.

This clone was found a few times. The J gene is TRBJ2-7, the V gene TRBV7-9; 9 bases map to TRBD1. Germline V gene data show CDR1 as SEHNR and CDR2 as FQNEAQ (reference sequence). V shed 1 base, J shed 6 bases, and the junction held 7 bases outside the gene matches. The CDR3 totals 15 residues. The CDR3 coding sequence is TGTGCCAGCAGCTTAGAAGGGACAGGGTTCGGCGAGCAGTACTTC. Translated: CASSLEGTGFGEQYF. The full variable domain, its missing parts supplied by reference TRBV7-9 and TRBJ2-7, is DTGVSQNPRHKITKRGQNVTFRCDPISEHNRLYWYRQTLGQGPEFLTYFQNEAQLEKSRLLSDRFSAERPKGSFSTLEIQRTEQGDSAMYLCASSLEGTGFGEQYFGPGTRLTVT.